The clone carrying this T cell receptor beta chain was counted at least ten times. As yet, its antigen is unknown. With the read ending 3 residues before the CDR3 end, the germline J gene is used to fill in that end. These data come from a study of T cell clonality in common variable immunodeficiency. Whole-study results and caveats: Reportedly, TCR beta sequences from common variable immunodeficiency showed fewer deletions and N-nucleotide insertions. Compared with controls, CVID subjects had fewer shared TCRbeta clones. TCRbeta clonality was increased in CVID versus healthy controls.

V dropped 0 bases and J dropped 4; count of bases not matched to a gene: 12. Germline lookup yields CDR1 DFQATT and CDR2 SNEGSKA (reference sequence). The CDR3 spans 17 residues. The method was immunoSEQ multiplex PCR; TCRdb's version includes in-frame clones alone and lacks a portion of them. The sample shows about 60,000 clones, none of them appearing just once. Patients and controls were mostly of Caucasian heritage. V gene TRBV20-1 combines with J gene TRBJ1-5; 7 bases fit TRBD1. This TCR was sampled from a person aged 18 to 75 in good health. Sequenced sample: peripheral blood mononuclear cells. CDR3 DNA (partial): TGCAGTGCTAGAGATCCCCTTAGGACAGGCGGGAATCAGCCC. This gives the protein CSARDPLRTGGNQP. In full, the CDR3 is CSARDPLRTGGNQPQHF.